What follows describes a single T cell receptor (beta chain). The data were produced by immunoSEQ multiplex PCR, yet TCRdb's version contains in-frame clones alone and is incomplete. The sample lists 200,000 to 250,000 clones; 85% were seen once. The CDR3 loop spans 20 amino acids. Trimming removed 2 bases from V and 2 bases from J; junction bases left unmatched: 15. Germline loops: CDR1 MNHEY, CDR2 SVGEGT. This entry comes from a study of blood T cell repertoires in COVID-19. Seattle's cohort entered during active infection and was followed longitudinally. The sequencing input was peripheral blood. The chain combines TRBV6-2 or TRBV6-3 with TRBJ2-5; 12 bases are shared with TRBD2. The receptor's source is a woman in her seventies with COVID-19, enrolled during active disease. The CDR3, as DNA: TGTGCCAGCAGTTACCCGGGAGCGACTAGCGGGAGTAGAGATCAAGAGACCCAGTACTTC. This gives the protein CASSYPGATSGSRDQETQYF.